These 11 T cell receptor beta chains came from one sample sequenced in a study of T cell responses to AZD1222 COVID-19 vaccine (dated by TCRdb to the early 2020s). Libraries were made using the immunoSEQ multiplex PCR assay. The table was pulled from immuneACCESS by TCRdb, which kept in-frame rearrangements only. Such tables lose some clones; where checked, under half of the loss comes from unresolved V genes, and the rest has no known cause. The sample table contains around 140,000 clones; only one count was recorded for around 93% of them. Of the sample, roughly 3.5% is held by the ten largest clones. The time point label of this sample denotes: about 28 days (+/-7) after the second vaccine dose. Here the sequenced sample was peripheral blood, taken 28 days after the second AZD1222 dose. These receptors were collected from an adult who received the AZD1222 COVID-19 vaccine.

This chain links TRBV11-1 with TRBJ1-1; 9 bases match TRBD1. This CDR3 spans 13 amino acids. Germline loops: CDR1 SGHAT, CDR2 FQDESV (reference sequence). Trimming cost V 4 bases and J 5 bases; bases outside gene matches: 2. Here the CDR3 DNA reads TGTGCCAGCAGCTGGGGACAGGGAACTGAAGCTTTCTTT. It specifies CASSWGQGTEAFF.

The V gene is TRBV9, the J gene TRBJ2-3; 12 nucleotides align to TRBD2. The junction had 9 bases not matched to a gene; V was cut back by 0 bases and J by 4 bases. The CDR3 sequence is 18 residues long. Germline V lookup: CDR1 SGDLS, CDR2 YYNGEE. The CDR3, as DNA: TGTGCCAGCAGCGTAGGAGTTCTAGCGGGAGGGCGGTCAGATACGCAGTATTTT. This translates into CASSVGVLAGGRSDTQYF.

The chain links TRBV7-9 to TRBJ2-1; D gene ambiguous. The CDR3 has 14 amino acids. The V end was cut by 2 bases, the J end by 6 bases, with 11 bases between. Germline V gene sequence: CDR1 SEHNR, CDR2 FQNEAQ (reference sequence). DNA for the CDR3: TGTGCCAGCAGCTTAATGACTCCCACCAATGAGCAGTTCTTC. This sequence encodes CASSLMTPTNEQFF.

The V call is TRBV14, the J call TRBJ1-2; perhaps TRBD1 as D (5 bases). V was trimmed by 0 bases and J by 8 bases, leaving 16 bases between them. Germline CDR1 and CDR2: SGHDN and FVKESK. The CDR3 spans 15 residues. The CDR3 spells CASSQDIRGEGGYTF. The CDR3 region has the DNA TGTGCCAGCAGCCAAGATATACGGGGGGAAGGCGGCTACACCTTC.

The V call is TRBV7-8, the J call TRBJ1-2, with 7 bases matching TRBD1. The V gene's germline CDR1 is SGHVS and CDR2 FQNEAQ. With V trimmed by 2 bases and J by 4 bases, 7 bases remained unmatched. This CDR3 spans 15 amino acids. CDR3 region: CASSLRERTGYGYTF. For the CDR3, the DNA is TGTGCCAGCAGCTTACGGGAGAGGACAGGCTATGGCTACACCTTC. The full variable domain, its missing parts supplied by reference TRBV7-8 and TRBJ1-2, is GAGVSQSPRYKVAKRGQDVALRCDPISGHVSLFWYQQALGQGPEFLTYFQNEAQLDKSGLPSDRFFAERPEGSVSTLKIQRTQQEDSAVYLCASSLRERTGYGYTFGSGTRLTVV.

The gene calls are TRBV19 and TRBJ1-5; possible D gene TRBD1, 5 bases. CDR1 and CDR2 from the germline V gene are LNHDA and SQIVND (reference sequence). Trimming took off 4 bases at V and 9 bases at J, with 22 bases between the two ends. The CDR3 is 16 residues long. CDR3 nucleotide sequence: TGTGCCAGTAGTACCCAGAGACAGTTTAGGGCATCGCCCCAGCATTTT. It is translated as CASSTQRQFRASPQHF.

CDR3 in amino acids: CASRDPGGGSGANVLTF. DNA of the CDR3: TGTGCCAGCAGAGACCCGGGGGGAGGTAGTGGGGCCAACGTCCTGACTTTC. The chain uses TRBV11-2 and TRBJ2-6; 7 bases agree with TRBD2. The J segment lost 3 bases and the V segment lost 6 bases, leaving 11 bases of the junction unmatched. The germline V gene encodes CDR1 SGHAT and CDR2 FQNNGV. The CDR3 sequence is 17 residues long.

CDR3 DNA: TGTGCCAGCAGTTATCCCGACAATGAGCAGTTCTTC. This gives the protein CASSYPDNEQFF. V is TRBV6-2 or TRBV6-3 and J is TRBJ2-1; the D is unclear. Germline V gene sequence: CDR1 MNHEY, CDR2 SVGEGT. Trimming removed 3 bases at V and 5 bases at J, with 5 bases between. The CDR3 is 12 residues long.

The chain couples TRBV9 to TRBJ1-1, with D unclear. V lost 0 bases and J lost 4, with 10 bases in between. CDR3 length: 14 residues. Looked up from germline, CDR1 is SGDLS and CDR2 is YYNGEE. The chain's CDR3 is CASSVVPERTEAFF. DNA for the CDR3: TGTGCCAGCAGCGTAGTTCCGGAGCGCACTGAAGCTTTCTTT.

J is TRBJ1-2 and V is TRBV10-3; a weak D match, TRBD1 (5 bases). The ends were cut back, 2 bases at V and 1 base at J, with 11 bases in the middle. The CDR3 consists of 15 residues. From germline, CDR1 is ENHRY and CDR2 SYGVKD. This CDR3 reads CAISEEGENNYGYTF. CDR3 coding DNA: TGTGCCATCAGTGAGGAAGGGGAAAATAACTATGGCTACACCTTC.

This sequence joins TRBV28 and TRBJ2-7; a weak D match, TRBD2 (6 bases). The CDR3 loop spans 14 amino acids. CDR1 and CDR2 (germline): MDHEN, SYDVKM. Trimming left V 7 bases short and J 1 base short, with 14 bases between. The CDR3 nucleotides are TGTGCCAGCATCCGCGGGACGGAATCCTACGAGCAGTACTTC. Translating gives CASIRGTESYEQYF.